This T cell receptor beta chain was obtained from a study of T cells after yellow fever vaccination. The CDR3 sequence is 15 residues long. V was cut by 0 bases and J by 3 bases, with 12 bases left in between. Germline V lookup: CDR1 LGHNA, CDR2 YNFKEQ. TCRdb re-analysed the 5' RACE reads in MiXCR, keeping a single row per CDR3 protein. The sample carries about 74,000 distinct CDR3 sequences, around 7% recorded once. Sequenced material: CD8+ T cells sorted from PBMCs, taken roughly 5 days after the first yellow fever vaccination. This TCR came from a man between 18 and 29 years old who received the YFV17D yellow fever vaccine. The V and J genes are TRBV4-2 and TRBJ2-7; D gene uncertain. CDR3 in amino acids: CASSQEARPNYEQYF. The CDR3 nucleotides are TGTGCCAGCAGCCAAGAGGCCAGGCCTAACTACGAGCAGTACTTC.